This section outlines one TCR beta chain sequence together with its context. The antigen is undetermined. The CDR3 sequence is 17 residues long. Germline assignment: CDR1 LNHDA and CDR2 SQIVND (reference sequence). The V gene end was trimmed by 5 bases and the J gene end by 7 bases; junction bases not matched to a gene: 9. The isolated RNA, all of it, was reverse transcribed, so expressed TCRB transcripts were what got sequenced. Each sample of naive, central memory or regulatory T cells had, on average, about 3.6 million reads. Generated by immunoSEQ multiplex PCR, the TCRdb table keeps only in-frame clones and is missing some. The sample holds around 280,000 clones, over 12% seen once. Purities in excess of 98% were seen in all sorted populations. This sample is part of a study of beta chain features in type 1 diabetes. Overall study findings and caveats: Shortening of TCRB CDR3s, moderate but significant, appeared in all four CD4+ subsets of Type 1 diabetes patients. In cDNA sequencing, cells with high TCR expression could be over-represented.

The TCR comes from a man in his late teens or twenties with type 1 diabetes. The chain carries TRBV19 and TRBJ2-3; 16 positions match TRBD2. The sequenced sample was naive CD4+ T cells from blood. CDR3 protein: CASSPGLAGGPGYTQYF. As DNA, the CDR3 is TGTGCCAGTAGTCCGGGACTAGCGGGAGGGCCGGGATATACGCAGTATTTT. The full variable domain, in which reference TRBV19 and TRBJ2-3 provide the parts outside the CDR3, is DGGITQSPKYLFRKEGQNVTLSCEQNLNHDAMYWYRQDPGQGLRLIYYSQIVNDFQKGDIAEGYSVSREKKESFPLTVTSAQKNPTAFYLCASSPGLAGGPGYTQYFGPGTRLTVL.